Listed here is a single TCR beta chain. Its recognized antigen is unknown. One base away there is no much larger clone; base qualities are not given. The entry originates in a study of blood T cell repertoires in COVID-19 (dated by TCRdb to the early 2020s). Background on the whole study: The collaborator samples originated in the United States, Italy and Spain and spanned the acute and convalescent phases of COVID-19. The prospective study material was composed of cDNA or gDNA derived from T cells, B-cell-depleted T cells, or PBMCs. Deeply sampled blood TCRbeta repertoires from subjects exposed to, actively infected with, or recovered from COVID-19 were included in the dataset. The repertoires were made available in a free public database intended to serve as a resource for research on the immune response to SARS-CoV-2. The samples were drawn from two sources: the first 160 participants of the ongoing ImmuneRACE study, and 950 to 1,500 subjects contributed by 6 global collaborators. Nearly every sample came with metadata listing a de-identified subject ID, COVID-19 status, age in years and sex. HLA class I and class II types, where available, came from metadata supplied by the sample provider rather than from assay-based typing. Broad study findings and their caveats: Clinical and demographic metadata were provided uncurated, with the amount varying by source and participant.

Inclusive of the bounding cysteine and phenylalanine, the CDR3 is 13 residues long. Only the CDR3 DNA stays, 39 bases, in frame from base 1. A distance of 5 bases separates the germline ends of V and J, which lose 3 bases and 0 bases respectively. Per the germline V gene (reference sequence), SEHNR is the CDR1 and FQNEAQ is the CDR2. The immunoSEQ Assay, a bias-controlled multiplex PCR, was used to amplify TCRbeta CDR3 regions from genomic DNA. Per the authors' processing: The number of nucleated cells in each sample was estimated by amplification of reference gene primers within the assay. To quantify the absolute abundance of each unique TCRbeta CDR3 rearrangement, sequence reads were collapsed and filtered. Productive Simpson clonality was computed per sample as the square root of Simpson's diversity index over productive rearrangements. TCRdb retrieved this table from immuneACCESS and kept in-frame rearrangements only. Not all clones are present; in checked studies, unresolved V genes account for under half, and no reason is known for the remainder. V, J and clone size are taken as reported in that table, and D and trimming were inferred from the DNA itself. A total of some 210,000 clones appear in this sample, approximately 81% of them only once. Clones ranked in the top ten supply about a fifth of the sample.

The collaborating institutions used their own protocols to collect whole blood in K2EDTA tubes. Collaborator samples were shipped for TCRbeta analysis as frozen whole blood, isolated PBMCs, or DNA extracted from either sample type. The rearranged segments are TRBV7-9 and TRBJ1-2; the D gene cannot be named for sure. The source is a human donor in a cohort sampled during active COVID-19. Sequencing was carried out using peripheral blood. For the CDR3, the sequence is CASSFETNYGYTF. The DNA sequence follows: TGTGCCAGCAGCTTCGAGACTAACTATGGCTACACCTTC.